This T cell receptor (beta chain) was sequenced for a study of T cell responses to AZD1222 COVID-19 vaccine. Study results and limitations: Researchers took repertoire samples only after the peak T cell response had come. Of spike-specific TCRs, nearly half reportedly target regions left unmutated in variants. Dominant at 160-218 and 743-854, vaccine-associated CD4 TCRs also spanned spike.

Analyses pooled second doses at about 4 or about 12 weeks. The germline CDR1 and CDR2 sequences are LNHDA and SQIVND (reference sequence). Trimming left V 5 bases short and J 4 bases short, with 15 bases between. This CDR3 has 15 residues. Assay used: immunoSEQ multiplex PCR; TCRdb lists only in-frame clones, some missing. This table holds roughly 120,000 clones, just over 85% found once. On this clone itself: Its antigen remains unknown.

The chain couples TRBV19 to TRBJ1-5, with D maybe TRBD1 (6 bases). Source: peripheral blood, taken 28 days after the second AZD1222 dose. This TCR was recovered from an adult who received the AZD1222 COVID-19 vaccine. CDR3 DNA: TGTGCCAGTAGTCTATTATCTACAGGGAATCAGCCCCAGCATTTT. Its protein product is CASSLLSTGNQPQHF.